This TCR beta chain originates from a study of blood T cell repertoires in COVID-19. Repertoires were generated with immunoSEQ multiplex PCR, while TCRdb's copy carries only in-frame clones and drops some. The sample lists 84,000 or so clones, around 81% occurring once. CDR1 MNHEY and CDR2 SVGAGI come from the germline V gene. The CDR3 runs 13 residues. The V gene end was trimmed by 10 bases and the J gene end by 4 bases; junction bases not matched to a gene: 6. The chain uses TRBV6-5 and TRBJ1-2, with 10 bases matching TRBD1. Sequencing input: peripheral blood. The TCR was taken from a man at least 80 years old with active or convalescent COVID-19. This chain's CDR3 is CAIRQGATYGYTF. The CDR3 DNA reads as TGTGCCATCAGACAGGGGGCAACCTATGGCTACACCTTC.